This T cell receptor (beta chain) was captured in a study of blood T cell repertoires in COVID-19. Participants came from about 24 US areas, aged about 18 to 89 years. Cohort allocation depended upon clinical history that participants reported. TCRdb's copy holds only in-frame clones and misses some; the assay was immunoSEQ multiplex PCR. Altogether more than 250,000 clones are present, 90% being singletons, with the ten largest covering around 1.7%. This TCR was recovered from a woman aged 18-35 years with acute COVID-19. The specimen sequenced was PBMCs or T cells enriched from blood (not recorded which).

For the CDR3, the DNA is TGCGCCAGCAGTGAGGGCGGGAGGGCCGGCAATGAGCAGTTCTTC. Protein: CASSEGGRAGNEQFF. The chain combines TRBV10-1 with TRBJ2-1, with 9 bases matching TRBD2. Germline V gene lookup returns CDR1 WNHNN and CDR2 SYGVQD (reference sequence). This CDR3 is built from 15 residues. Trimming at V came to 2 bases and at J to 6 bases, leaving 5 bases not matched to a gene.